Presented here are 13 T cell receptor beta chains from one specimen sequenced in a study of regulatory T cells in long-lasting Graves disease. Library construction for TCR beta used iRepertoire HTBI primers and Arm-PCR of CDR3 regions. TCRdb reanalysed the multiplex PCR reads using MiXCR and keeps one entry per CDR3 protein. The sample holds under 450,000 distinct CDR3 sequences, 15% to 20% seen once. Indicated time point: newly diagnosed GD, antithyroid drugs for less than 3 months. Researchers made the TCR library from RNA that was extracted from PBMCs. This same sample was also part of a study on T cells in Graves' hyperthyroidism and ophthalmopathy.

The sequences come from peripheral blood mononuclear cells (PBMCs), collected at new diagnosis, from a patient treated with antithyroid drugs. These receptors originate from a young woman with Graves disease.

Only a few counts were recorded for this clonotype. The genes are TRBV7-3 and TRBJ2-3; D remains ambiguous. From germline, CDR1 is SGHTA and CDR2 FQGTGA. V lost 5 bases to trimming and J lost 6 bases, with 15 bases between them. There are 14 residues in the CDR3. The CDR3 coding sequence is TGTGCCAGCAGCCGTCTGGGCTCGCAGGATACGCAGTATTTT. As protein: CASSRLGSQDTQYF.

This clonotype has a count of ten or more. The CDR3 DNA reads as TGTGCCAGCAGCGTGACTAGCCGCGGGGAGCAGTTCTTC. Its translation is CASSVTSRGEQFF. The chain is built from TRBV5-4 and TRBJ2-1, with TRBD2 matching over 7 bases. Germline trimming cut 4 bases from V and 10 bases from J; bases unmatched to any gene: 8. Per the germline V gene, CDR1 is SGHNT and CDR2 is YYREEE (reference sequence). The CDR3 length is 13 residues.

The rearrangement links TRBV4-1 to TRBJ1-5; 7 nucleotides match TRBD1. The CDR3 is made up of 16 amino acids. Germline values: CDR1 MGHRA, CDR2 YSYEKL. The V gene end was trimmed by 1 base and the J gene end by 7 bases; junction bases not matched to a gene: 10. This CDR3 reads CASSQVRVGTEQPQHF. DNA for the CDR3: TGCGCCAGCAGCCAAGTGAGGGTAGGGACAGAACAGCCCCAGCATTTT.

The chain has TRBV25-1 and TRBJ2-1; a possible D gene is TRBD1 (6 bases). The CDR3 is 15 residues long. Germline CDR1 MGHDK, CDR2 SYGVNS. V was cut by 1 base and J by 7 bases, with 14 bases left in between. CDR3 protein: CASSEFTGPGNEQFF. The CDR3 nucleotides are TGTGCCAGCAGTGAATTTACAGGGCCCGGGAATGAGCAGTTCTTC.

The J gene is TRBJ2-1, the V gene TRBV6-2 or TRBV6-3; D remains unclear. CDR3 length equals 14 residues. V gave up 5 bases and J gave up 0 bases, with 8 bases separating them. From germline, CDR1 is MNHEY and CDR2 SVGEGT. CDR3 in DNA: TGTGCCAGCAGTGATTGGAGCTCCTACAATGAGCAGTTCTTC. Its translation is CASSDWSSYNEQFF.

This clonotype was observed a few times. The chain employs TRBV7-2 and TRBJ1-3; D unresolved. This CDR3 is 15 amino acids long. Germline CDR1 is SGHTA and CDR2 is FQGNSA. With 5 bases removed from V and 2 bases from J, the gap between germline ends came to 13 bases. The CDR3 DNA reads as TGTGCCAGCAGCCCCGTTTTTGGGGCTGGAAACACCATATATTTT. Protein: CASSPVFGAGNTIYF. Complete variable domain (other parts from reference TRBV7-2 and TRBJ1-3): GAGVSQSPSNKVTEKGKDVELRCDPISGHTALYWYRQSLGQGLEFLIYFQGNSAPDKSGLPSDRFSAERTGGSVSTLTIQRTQQEDSAVYLCASSPVFGAGNTIYFGEGSWLTVV.

This clonotype was counted ten times or more. The chain has TRBV12-3 or TRBV12-4 and TRBJ2-7; D gene uncertain. The V end lost 1 base, the J end lost 0 bases, and 4 bases lay between the germline ends. This CDR3 is built from 13 residues. This CDR3 reads CASSLVISYEQYF. The DNA for the CDR3 is TGTGCCAGCAGTTTAGTGATCTCCTACGAGCAGTACTTC.

This clonotype was counted ten times or more. In DNA, the CDR3 is TGCAGTGCCCCAGGGGTAGCGGGAGGGTTAGAGACCCAGTACTTC. It is translated as CSAPGVAGGLETQYF. This chain links TRBV20-1 with TRBJ2-5; 11 bases agree with TRBD2. With 6 bases clipped from V and 4 bases from J, the junction kept 10 bases outside the gene matches. The CDR3 consists of 15 residues. The germline V gene encodes CDR1 DFQATT and CDR2 SNEGSKA (reference sequence).

The count of this clonotype is one. The chain has TRBV4-1 and TRBJ2-1; 13 nucleotides match TRBD2. V was clipped by 0 bases and J by 8 bases; unmatched bases: 1. Germline CDR1 and CDR2: MGHRA and YSYEKL. CDR3 length equals 15 residues. The CDR3 spells CASSQELAGGDEQFF. DNA for the CDR3: TGCGCCAGCAGCCAAGAACTAGCGGGAGGGGATGAGCAGTTCTTC.

This clonotype showed up many times. A read error may produce the germline difference seen at one junction end. V usage is TRBV11-2 and J usage is TRBJ2-7; D is ambiguous. The CDR3 sequence is 11 residues long. CDR1 is SGHAT, CDR2 FQNNGV, per germline. The CDR3 bases are TGTGCCAGCAGCTTCGGTCGACTTCAGGACTTC. Residues: CASSFGRLQDF.

This clonotype was seen repeatedly, ten times or more. The chain combines TRBV28 with TRBJ2-1; D is perhaps TRBD2 (5 bases). The DNA end is more similar to TRBJ2-5, so the J call may be wrong. The CDR3 is made up of 13 amino acids. Germline V gives CDR1 MDHEN, CDR2 SYDVKM. The CDR3 sequence is CASTEGRTETQYF. In DNA, the CDR3 is TGTGCCAGCACTGAGGGTCGGACAGAGACCCAGTACTTC.

This rearrangement joins TRBV5-5 to TRBJ1-5; D gene uncertain. V lost 1 base and J 7 bases, leaving 9 bases between the germline ends. CDR1 and CDR2 from the germline V gene are SGHKS and YYEKEE (reference sequence). The CDR3 loop spans 13 amino acids. CDR3 in amino acids: CASSLNYGQPQHF. The CDR3 DNA follows: TGTGCCAGCAGCTTGAATTACGGACAGCCCCAGCATTTT.

This clonotype was observed a handful of times. This rearrangement joins TRBV29-1 to TRBJ2-3; D ambiguous. CDR1 and CDR2 (germline): SQVTM, ANQGSEA. With 3 bases removed from V and 0 bases from J, the gap between germline ends came to 10 bases. This CDR3 has 14 residues. The CDR3 is CSVDGRRSTDTQYF. CDR3 DNA: TGCAGCGTTGACGGCCGGCGGAGCACAGATACGCAGTATTTT.